This T cell receptor beta chain was recovered during a study of T cell responses to AZD1222 COVID-19 vaccine (dated by TCRdb to the early 2020s). Concerning the study at large: AZD1222 recipients whose second dose came at about 4 weeks and those whose second dose came at about 12 weeks were combined into one group, since spike-specific TCR depth and breadth did not differ between the two schedules. Trial participants were enrolled by age into 18-55, 56-69 and 70-plus year subgroups, with roughly 150, 30 and 60 TCR-sequenced participants respectively. A total of more than 230 trial participants underwent TCR sequencing, of whom under 220 had received two doses of AZD1222 and around 26 had received two doses of the MenACWY control vaccine. Study-wide conclusions, independent of this receptor: The vaccine-associated CD4 TCRs covered the entire spike protein, and the dominant responses fell in regions 160-218 and 743-854. Spike-specific TCR breadth and depth rose significantly after two AZD1222 doses compared with day 0 and with MenACWY recipients. In the small 56-69-year group, the increase in depth fell short of significance, most likely because of low power. Participants were mostly white British and included more females than males, and it was suggested by the authors that clonal diversity may have been underestimated. Reportedly, almost half of the unique spike-specific TCRs recognized epitopes lying outside the regions that are mutated in the B.1.351 and B.1.1.7 variants. Conclusions about previously exposed vaccinees are limited because only six or seven AZD1222 recipients were SARS-CoV-2 seropositive at baseline. Because no day 14 peak-response samples were available, the repertoires could be characterized only after the peak T cell response.

The CDR3 regions of human TCRbeta chains were analyzed by immunosequencing. The authors processed their data as follows. Repertoire TCRs were matched against a reference library of SARS-CoV-2-specific TCRs generated with the MIRA antigen-specificity platform. Breadth was defined as the fraction of unique TCRs that were SARS-CoV-2-associated, and depth was defined as the fraction of total T cells that were SARS-CoV-2-associated. Using the MIRA data, each spike-specific TCR was assigned both to the spike region to which the TCR was reactive and to a CD4 or CD8 class. Log10-transformed breadth and depth values were compared by one-way ANOVA with Sidak's multiple comparisons tests. TCRdb stores this immuneACCESS table with in-frame sequences only. Part of the clones is absent; in the studies checked, under half of the shortfall reflects unresolved V genes, and no reason is known for the rest. D and trimming were read from the DNA, whereas the V and J calls and clone size are those reported in that table. The sample profile shows roughly 120,000 clones; about 86% of them were found once. The top ten clonotypes cover 9.5% to 15% of the sample.

The time point label on this specimen signifies: baseline before first vaccination. Vaccinee samples came from UK trials COV001 and COV002, including a single-blind randomized controlled phase 2/3 trial of AZD1222 (ChAdOx1 nCoV-19) in healthy adults. Trial participant PBMC samples were collected at day 0 and day 28 after the second dose for TCRbeta chain sequencing. In the case of this clone: Which antigen it targets is not known. The input lacks base qualities; no much larger clone sits a single base away.

Clipping removes 3 bases from V and 4 bases from J, with 9 as the unmatched junction base count. Based on the germline V gene, the CDR1 and CDR2 sequences are SGDLS and YYNGEE. From cysteine to phenylalanine, the CDR3 is 15 amino acids long. Only CDR3 DNA is held: 45 bases, read in frame from base 1. The sequence joins TRBV9 to TRBJ1-1; 7 bases in between match TRBD1. The clonotype comes from an adult in good health. Material: peripheral blood, obtained on day 0 of AZD1222 vaccination. The CDR3 reads CASSATGVEGTEAFF. The DNA sequence is as follows: TGTGCCAGCAGCGCTACAGGGGTGGAAGGCACTGAAGCTTTCTTT.